This T cell receptor beta chain was sequenced in a study of T cells in localized non-small cell lung cancer. This CDR3 is 14 amino acids long. CDR1 is ENHRY and CDR2 is SYGVKD in the germline V gene. Trimming removed 5 bases from V and 1 base from J, with 11 bases in between. General observations from the study: Detection in adjacent lung was observed for a median around 59 of the top 100 tumor clones. Only one tumor region went through sequencing, so heterogeneity may still be there. Uninvolved adjacent lung had more T cell clonality than any other tissue, topping tumor. Those with higher blood T cell density had longer overall survival.

Concerning this clone: Its antigen is unknown.

Clones were read by immunoSEQ multiplex PCR, and TCRdb kept only the in-frame ones, dropping some. The sample yields roughly 86,000 clones, around four fifths seen once. The TCR comes from a man aged 35 to 69 with stage I lung adenocarcinoma. The chain joins TRBV10-3 to TRBJ1-1, with D perhaps TRBD1 (6 bases). Sequenced material: peripheral blood, taken before any cancer treatment. CDR3 residues: CAISLQGGNTEAFF. The CDR3 DNA follows: TGTGCCATCAGTCTACAAGGGGGGAACACTGAAGCTTTCTTT.